Shown below are 26 T cell receptor beta chains from a single sample sequenced in a study of response to subunit inactivated influenza vaccine listed by TCRdb under 2018. Library method: RT-PCR. TCRdb names Illumina HiSeq 2500 as the instrument used. TCRdb cleaned the public reads at Q25 with fastp, built clones with MiXCR and kept in-frame beta chains. Records with the same CDR3 protein are collapsed into one entry carrying the most frequent genes and DNA. The sample table holds 630,000 or so distinct CDR3 sequences, of which about 15% were seen once. Jointly, the top ten make up 11% of the sample. The sample here was PBMCs from blood, taken about 11 days after vaccination. The receptors were gathered from a man aged 50 to 60 who received an inactivated influenza vaccine. Donor details come from another sample of the same person, matched by shared clones.

The chain recombines TRBV11-1 with TRBJ2-1, with TRBD2 as a possible D gene (6 bases). Germline CDR1 reads SGHAT; CDR2 reads FQDESV (reference sequence). This CDR3 has 18 residues. V dropped 2 bases and J dropped 7 bases, with 24 bases sitting between them. CDR3 amino acids: CASSLSHARGLQGNEQFF. Here the CDR3 DNA reads TGTGCCAGCAGCTTATCACACGCGCGGGGCCTTCAGGGAAATGAGCAGTTCTTC.

The sample holds a few counts of this clonotype. This sequence joins TRBV20-1 and TRBJ2-7, with TRBD2 identical over 7 bases. The V gene end was trimmed by 3 bases and the J gene end by 2 bases; junction bases not matched to a gene: 4. The CDR3 extends over 13 amino acids. The germline CDR1 and CDR2 sequences are DFQATT and SNEGSKA (reference sequence). The CDR3 loop is CSARWGGTYEQYF. CDR3 nucleotide sequence: TGCAGTGCTAGGTGGGGGGGAACCTACGAGCAGTACTTC.

The chain has TRBV12-3 or TRBV12-4 and TRBJ2-3; D is perhaps TRBD2 (7 bases). Trimming removed 0 bases from V and 7 bases from J, with 11 bases in between. The CDR3 consists of 14 residues. The CDR3 sequence: CASSLAGGPHTQYF. The DNA for the CDR3 is TGTGCCAGCAGTTTAGCGGGGGGGCCACATACGCAGTATTTT.

This clonotype has just a few counts. The rearrangement links TRBV18 to TRBJ1-5; the D is unclear. V lost 4 bases and J lost 6, with 10 bases in between. This CDR3 has 13 amino acids. CDR1 is KGHSH, CDR2 LQKENI, per germline. The CDR3 is CASSRGQGQPQHF. The DNA of the CDR3 is TGTGCCAGCTCACGTGGGCAAGGTCAGCCCCAGCATTTT.

This clonotype came up a few times. This rearrangement joins TRBV7-8 to TRBJ2-1, with TRBD2 matching over 9 bases. With 7 bases clipped from V and 4 bases from J, the junction kept 11 bases outside the gene matches. The CDR3 extends over 16 amino acids. In germline, CDR1 is SGHVS, CDR2 FQNEAQ. CDR3 coding DNA: TGTGCCAGCAATCGTGCCGGGACTAGCCGATACAATGAGCAGTTCTTC. It encodes CASNRAGTSRYNEQFF.

This clonotype was observed at least ten times. A clone one base away is much larger, so this may be a read error. The CDR3 region is CASSLGQGTTEAFF. CDR3 coding DNA: TGTGCCAGCAGCTTGGGACAGGGGACCACTGAAGCTTTCTTT. The V gene is TRBV5-6, the J gene TRBJ1-1; 8 positions match TRBD1. This CDR3 has 14 amino acids. Looked up from germline, CDR1 is SGHDT and CDR2 is YYEEEE. Trimming cost V 0 bases and J 4 bases; bases outside gene matches: 2.

The chain uses TRBV29-1 and TRBJ1-2, with 9 nucleotides matching TRBD1. Germline V gene sequence: CDR1 SQVTM, CDR2 ANQGSEA. J gave up 1 base and V 6 bases, and 6 bases lay outside the gene matches. This CDR3 contains 14 residues. This CDR3 is CSVGTGIVNYGYTF. CDR3 DNA: TGCAGCGTGGGGACAGGGATCGTTAACTATGGCTACACCTTC.

In this sample, this clonotype turned up many times. The chain is built from TRBV28 and TRBJ2-1; D gene uncertain. V was cut by 6 bases and J by 0 bases, with 18 bases left in between. Germline loops: CDR1 MDHEN, CDR2 SYDVKM. The CDR3 contains 17 residues. For the CDR3, the DNA is TGTGCCAGCAGCCGGAATCGTGCTAGGAGCTCCTACAATGAGCAGTTCTTC. Translated: CASSRNRARSSYNEQFF. Based on the CDR3 plus reference TRBV28 and TRBJ2-1, the full variable domain is DVKVTQSSRYLVKRTGEKVFLECVQDMDHENMFWYRQDPGLGLRLIYFSYDVKMKEKGDIPEGYSVSREKKERFSLILESASTNQTSMYLCASSRNRARSSYNEQFFGPGTRLTVL.

The genes are TRBV30 and TRBJ2-1; 12 bases align to TRBD2. CDR3 length: 15 residues. The junction had 7 bases not matched to a gene; V was cut back by 3 bases and J by 7 bases. Germline CDR1 reads GTSNPN; CDR2 reads SVGIG (reference sequence). DNA of the CDR3: TGTGCCTGGAGCACCGGGACTAGCGGGTTAAATGAGCAGTTCTTC. Amino acid sequence: CAWSTGTSGLNEQFF. The full variable domain, in which reference TRBV30 and TRBJ2-1 provide the parts outside the CDR3, is SQTIHQWPATLVQPVGSPLSLECTVEGTSNPNLYWYRQAAGRGLQLLFYSVGIGQISSEVPQNLSASRPQDRQFILSSKKLLLSDSGFYLCAWSTGTSGLNEQFFGPGTRLTVL.

The CDR3 DNA follows: TGTGCCAGCTCAAGGGACCAAATCTCTACTAGCAATCAGCCCCAGCATTTT. This codes for CASSRDQISTSNQPQHF. The chain couples TRBV18 to TRBJ1-5, with D possibly matching TRBD1 (5 bases). V was pared by 5 bases and J by 0 bases, with 17 bases between. Germline CDR1 KGHSH, CDR2 LQKENI. CDR3 length: 17 residues.

This clonotype has only a few counts. The genes are TRBV12-3 or TRBV12-4 and TRBJ2-5; the match to TRBD2 covers 13 bases. V was pared by 0 bases and J by 6 bases, with 7 bases of the junction left unmatched. The CDR3 sequence is 17 residues long. The CDR3 is CASSLARGLAGLKTQYF. DNA of the CDR3: TGTGCCAGCAGTTTAGCGAGGGGACTAGCGGGGTTAAAGACCCAGTACTTC.

V is TRBV28 and J is TRBJ2-3; 12 bases are shared with TRBD2. Germline trimming cut 10 bases from V and 6 bases from J; bases unmatched to any gene: 8. CDR1 and CDR2 (germline): MDHEN, SYDVKM. The CDR3 sequence is 14 residues long. The CDR3 protein is CATLTSGGADTQYF. In DNA, the CDR3 is TGTGCCACCTTGACTAGCGGGGGTGCGGATACGCAGTATTTT. Full variable domain (missing parts from reference TRBV28 and TRBJ2-3): DVKVTQSSRYLVKRTGEKVFLECVQDMDHENMFWYRQDPGLGLRLIYFSYDVKMKEKGDIPEGYSVSREKKERFSLILESASTNQTSMYLCATLTSGGADTQYFGPGTRLTVL.

The chain has TRBV6-2 or TRBV6-3 and TRBJ2-1; TRBD2 matches 9 bases. V lost 0 bases to trimming and J lost 1 base; unmatched junction nucleotides: 22. This CDR3 comprises 23 residues. CDR1 and CDR2 from the germline V gene are MNHEY and SVGEGT. In nucleotides, the CDR3 is TGTGCCAGCAGTTACTCGACAAACGCGATGAAAGCGGGGGGTTTTAGGTCCTACAATGAGCAGTTCTTC. It codes for CASSYSTNAMKAGGFRSYNEQFF.

This chain joins TRBV4-3 and TRBJ2-6; 10 bases map to TRBD1. V was pared by 0 bases and J by 3 bases, with 11 bases of the junction left unmatched. The CDR3 is 20 residues long. Germline assignment: CDR1 LGHNA and CDR2 YSLEER. DNA of the CDR3: TGCGCCAGCAGCCAAGATTCGAGACAGGGGGCTATTGGTGGGGCCAACGTCCTGACTTTC. Translating gives CASSQDSRQGAIGGANVLTF.

This clonotype occurred a few times. V gene TRBV20-1 combines with J gene TRBJ1-1; tentative D call: TRBD1 (6 bases). V gave up 3 bases and J gave up 4 bases, with 12 bases separating them. Germline assignment: CDR1 DFQATT and CDR2 SNEGSKA (reference sequence). The CDR3 length is 13 residues. CDR3 nucleotides: TGCAGTGCTAGTAAGGGCAGGGGCACTGAAGCTTTCTTT. This sequence encodes CSASKGRGTEAFF.

J is TRBJ2-7 and V is TRBV10-3; no clear D gene. V was trimmed by 5 bases and J by 6 bases, leaving 11 bases between them. In germline, CDR1 is ENHRY, CDR2 SYGVKD. This CDR3 spans 12 amino acids. The CDR3 spells CAISLTGSEQYF. CDR3 DNA sequence: TGTGCCATCAGTTTGACGGGCTCCGAGCAGTACTTC.

The CDR3 sequence: CASSDGLAEYNEQFF. The CDR3, as DNA: TGTGCCAGCAGTGATGGACTAGCGGAATACAATGAGCAGTTCTTC. V is TRBV6-1 and J is TRBJ2-1; 10 bases map to TRBD2. The V and J ends lost 3 bases and 4 bases, in that order; junction bases with no gene match: 3. The germline CDR1 and CDR2 sequences are MNHNS and SASEGT. This CDR3 is built from 15 residues.

This clonotype has just a few counts. The V and J genes are TRBV4-1 and TRBJ1-5, with D possibly TRBD1 on 6 matching bases. CDR1 is MGHRA and CDR2 is YSYEKL in the germline V gene. The CDR3 runs 23 residues. Trimming took off 0 bases at V and 3 bases at J, with 33 bases between the two ends. Written as DNA, the CDR3 is TGCGCCAGCAGCCAAGAACTCCTGTCAATGTACCAGACAGGATCCGGGGTCAATCAGCCCCAGCATTTT. It yields the protein CASSQELLSMYQTGSGVNQPQHF.

The chain has TRBV5-6 and TRBJ1-5; D not resolved. Trimming took 0 bases from V and 6 from J, leaving 13 bases between them. This CDR3 region has 15 residues. Per germline, CDR1 SGHDT and CDR2 YYEEEE. This CDR3 is CASSLAGSRSQPQHF. The CDR3 bases are TGTGCCAGCAGCTTGGCGGGGAGTCGGAGTCAGCCCCAGCATTTT.

This clonotype was seen ten or more times. The chain has TRBV20-1 and TRBJ2-1; 7 bases match TRBD2. CDR3 length equals 15 residues. V shed 3 bases, J shed 2 bases, and the junction held 7 bases outside the gene matches. Per the germline V gene, CDR1 is DFQATT and CDR2 is SNEGSKA (reference sequence). The CDR3 loop reads CSARASGRAYNEQFF. CDR3 in DNA: TGCAGTGCTAGGGCGAGTGGGAGGGCCTACAATGAGCAGTTCTTC.

This clonotype came up many times. The V gene is TRBV12-3 or TRBV12-4, the J gene TRBJ2-4; D is unresolved. The V end was cut by 6 bases, the J end by 8 bases, with 14 bases between. The CDR3 spans 13 residues. The CDR3 loop is CASSPTVLDIQYF. CDR3 sequence (DNA): TGTGCCAGCAGCCCGACGGTCTTGGACATTCAGTACTTC.

The table lists this clonotype with a few counts. The chain employs TRBV6-1 and TRBJ2-7; D is perhaps TRBD1 or TRBD2 (5 bases each). Germline V gene sequence: CDR1 MNHNS, CDR2 SASEGT. This CDR3 comprises 17 residues. V lost 6 bases, J lost 2 bases, and 23 bases lay in between. The chain's CDR3 is CASRLMRAGSLTYEQYF. The CDR3 DNA is TGTGCCAGCAGACTTATGAGGGCAGGGTCCCTTACCTACGAGCAGTACTTC.

The V and J genes are TRBV2 and TRBJ2-2; perhaps TRBD2 as D (6 bases). V lost 4 bases and J 3 bases, leaving 9 bases between the germline ends. Per the germline V gene, CDR1 is SNHLY and CDR2 is FYNNEI. This CDR3 contains 14 residues. The CDR3 region has the DNA TGTGCCAGCAGTGTTCTAGCGTACACCGGGGAGCTGTTTTTT. Protein: CASSVLAYTGELFF.

The rearrangement links TRBV4-1 to TRBJ2-7; either TRBD1 or TRBD2 may supply D (6 bases each). Germline V CDR1 and CDR2: MGHRA, YSYEKL. This CDR3 spans 15 amino acids. Deletions cut 3 bases from V and 3 bases from J, with 15 bases between. The CDR3 sequence is CASSQMEGVGYEQYF. In nucleotides, the CDR3 is TGCGCCAGCAGCCAGATGGAGGGGGTAGGCTACGAGCAGTACTTC.

The chain uses TRBV6-2 or TRBV6-3 and TRBJ2-1; TRBD1 or TRBD2 may be the D gene (6 bases each). CDR1 and CDR2 from the germline V gene are MNHEY and SVGEGT. The CDR3 length is 15 residues. V lost 6 bases, J lost 5 bases, and 17 bases lay in between. Here the CDR3 reads CASSSSGAYHNEQFF. The CDR3 nucleotides are TGTGCCAGCAGCTCCTCGGGGGCATACCACAATGAGCAGTTCTTC.

The chain couples TRBV10-1 to TRBJ2-7; no definite D call. Trimming removed 0 bases from V and 2 bases from J, with 14 bases in between. Germline V gene lookup returns CDR1 WNHNN and CDR2 SYGVQD (reference sequence). CDR3 length: 16 residues. The CDR3 nucleotides are TGCGCCAGCAGTGAGTCGGACGGAGAAGGCCCCTACGAGCAGTACTTC. Amino acids: CASSESDGEGPYEQYF.